The 19 T cell receptor beta chains listed next were all sequenced from one sample in a study of shared clonotypes between healthy human individuals. TCRdb keeps only in-frame clones here, not all; method: immunoSEQ multiplex PCR. The sample holds about 980,000 clones, 60% to 85% seen once. Sequencing input: memory CD4+ T cells sorted from blood. Subset given: CD45RA-negative fraction. Every receptor here comes from a man younger than 35 in good health.

Details on this clone: The sample has other DNA sequences that encode this CDR3 too. This chain uses TRBV5-6 with TRBJ1-5, with D tentatively TRBD1 (5 bases). Germline assignment: CDR1 SGHDT and CDR2 YYEEEE. The CDR3 extends over 13 amino acids. Trimming pared 4 bases from V and 3 bases from J, leaving 8 bases between. The CDR3: CASSTGPNQPQHF. DNA of the CDR3: TGTGCCAGCAGCACGGGGCCCAATCAGCCCCAGCATTTT.

V gene TRBV6-6 combines with J gene TRBJ2-5; possibly TRBD1 for D (7 bases). This CDR3 region has 15 residues. V lost 6 bases, J lost 3 bases, and 17 bases lay in between. CDR1 and CDR2 (germline): MNHNY, SVGAGI (reference sequence). CDR3 protein: CASSLAQGGKETQYF. Here the CDR3 DNA reads TGTGCCAGCAGCCTCGCTCAGGGGGGAAAAGAGACCCAGTACTTC.

The chain couples TRBV9 to TRBJ1-6; maybe TRBD1 (5 bases). The germline V gene has CDR1 SGDLS and CDR2 YYNGEE. V shed 3 bases and J shed 10 bases, with 20 bases lying between them. This CDR3 has 16 residues. Here the CDR3 reads CASSDEGGTPFSPLHF. The CDR3 nucleotides are TGTGCCAGCAGCGATGAGGGTGGGACCCCCTTCTCACCCCTCCACTTT.

The table lists this clone with a count of one. The J gene is TRBJ2-5, the V gene TRBV28; 8 bases are shared with TRBD2. Germline V gives CDR1 MDHEN, CDR2 SYDVKM. V lost 6 bases to trimming and J lost 2 bases; unmatched junction nucleotides: 11. There are 16 residues in the CDR3. As DNA, the CDR3 is TGTGCCAGCAGCCCTCCCAACTTAGCGGGACAAGAGACCCAGTACTTC. It specifies CASSPPNLAGQETQYF.

The chain's CDR3 is CASSLDRGAEAFF. The CDR3 bases are TGTGCCAGCAGCCTCGACAGGGGGGCCGAAGCTTTCTTT. The chain combines TRBV7-6 with TRBJ1-1, with 9 bases that match TRBD1. The ends lost 5 bases at V and 8 bases at J; junction bases unmatched: 6. CDR1 SGHVS and CDR2 FNYEAQ come from the germline V gene. CDR3 length: 13 residues.

The chain couples TRBV19 to TRBJ1-3, with 7 bases identical to TRBD1. The V segment lost 9 bases and the J segment 0 bases; nucleotides outside the gene matches: 5. Germline V gene lookup returns CDR1 LNHDA and CDR2 SQIVND (reference sequence). This CDR3 has 14 residues. CDR3 loop: CASCRDSSGNTIYF. For the CDR3, the DNA is TGTGCCAGCTGCCGGGACAGCTCTGGAAACACCATATATTTT.

The chain combines TRBV28 with TRBJ1-4, with D possibly being TRBD1 (6 bases). Germline V lookup: CDR1 MDHEN, CDR2 SYDVKM. V was clipped by 5 bases and J by 3 bases, with 7 bases between them. CDR3 length: 13 residues. This CDR3 is CASSNRANEKLFF. For the CDR3, the DNA is TGTGCCAGCAGTAACAGGGCTAATGAAAAACTGTTTTTT.

In this sample, this clone turned up a few times. Other nucleotide sequences from this sample produce the same CDR3. The chain recombines TRBV30 with TRBJ2-7, with 9 bases matching TRBD2. CDR1 and CDR2 from the germline V gene are GTSNPN and SVGIG (reference sequence). The CDR3 consists of 15 residues. With V trimmed by 0 bases and J by 2 bases, 5 bases remained unmatched. The chain's CDR3 is CAWSVGGGAPYEQYF. Written as DNA, the CDR3 is TGTGCCTGGAGTGTAGGCGGGGGGGCCCCCTACGAGCAGTACTTC.

The V call is TRBV5-5, the J call TRBJ1-5, with 10 bases fitting TRBD1. Germline loops: CDR1 SGHKS, CDR2 YYEKEE (reference sequence). This CDR3 is 17 amino acids long. V lost 1 base to trimming and J lost 0 bases; unmatched junction nucleotides: 4. CDR3 sequence: CASSLRQGANSNQPQHF. As DNA, the CDR3 is TGTGCCAGCAGCTTGCGACAGGGGGCGAATAGCAATCAGCCCCAGCATTTT.

This rearrangement joins TRBV11-2 to TRBJ2-1, with a tentative D call TRBD2 (6 bases). The CDR3 runs 17 residues. From germline, CDR1 is SGHAT and CDR2 FQNNGV. V was cut by 5 bases and J by 3 bases, with 20 bases left in between. The CDR3 bases are TGTGCCAGCAGCCCACCACTACCGGGAGAGTTCTACAATGAGCAGTTCTTC. Amino acids: CASSPPLPGEFYNEQFF.

This sequence joins TRBV19 and TRBJ1-2; D unresolved. Per germline, CDR1 LNHDA and CDR2 SQIVND (reference sequence). This CDR3 is built from 15 residues. V was shortened by 1 base and J by 5 bases, with 14 bases between the two germline ends. This CDR3 reads CASSIAASGGYGYTF. The DNA of the CDR3 is TGTGCCAGTAGTATAGCTGCGAGCGGAGGGTATGGCTACACCTTC.

Ten or more counts support this clone. The chain joins TRBV6-5 to TRBJ1-2, with 8 bases matching TRBD1. CDR3 size: 12 residues. The germline CDR1 and CDR2 sequences are MNHEY and SVGAGI. With 5 bases clipped from V and 7 bases from J, the junction kept 3 bases outside the gene matches. CDR3 nucleotide sequence: TGTGCCAGCAGTCCCACAGGGGGTGGCTACACCTTC. It is translated as CASSPTGGGYTF.

The gene calls are TRBV7-9 and TRBJ2-1, with D perhaps matching TRBD2 (6 bases). The ends were cut back, 5 bases at V and 10 bases at J, with 12 bases in the middle. This CDR3 has 12 amino acids. Looked up from germline, CDR1 is SEHNR and CDR2 is FQNEAQ (reference sequence). CDR3 loop: CASSVRLGEQFF. The CDR3 coding sequence is TGTGCCAGCAGCGTCAGACTAGGGGAGCAGTTCTTC.

Note on this clone: The same CDR3 can be traced to other DNA sequences in this sample. V gene TRBV5-1 combines with J gene TRBJ1-6; D remains unclear. V lost 0 bases and J lost 0, with 4 bases in between. In germline, CDR1 is SGHRS, CDR2 YFSETQ. This CDR3 spans 15 amino acids. CDR3 sequence: CASSLGTSYNSPLHF. CDR3 in DNA: TGCGCCAGCAGCTTGGGAACCTCCTATAATTCACCCCTCCACTTT.

The V and J genes are TRBV13 and TRBJ2-2; TRBD1 matches at 9 bases. V dropped 6 bases and J dropped 0; count of bases not matched to a gene: 8. Germline CDR1 and CDR2: PRHDT and FYEKMQ (reference sequence). The CDR3 runs to 17 residues. The CDR3 sequence: CASSRRGTGTNTGELFF. CDR3 DNA: TGTGCCAGCAGTCGCCGTGGGACAGGGACGAACACCGGGGAGCTGTTTTTT.

The genes are TRBV27 and TRBJ2-7; tentatively, D is TRBD1 (6 bases). Between the trimmed V and J ends, which lost 5 bases and 4 bases, there was a span of 12 bases. The germline V gene has CDR1 MNHEY and CDR2 SMNVEV (reference sequence). The CDR3 is 13 amino acids. DNA for the CDR3: TGTGCCAGCAGTAGGGGGAACCTTTACGAGCAGTACTTC. Residues: CASSRGNLYEQYF.

The chain carries TRBV19 and TRBJ1-2, with TRBD1 matching 8 bases. Germline values: CDR1 LNHDA, CDR2 SQIVND (reference sequence). The junction had 4 bases not matched to a gene; V was cut back by 6 bases and J by 7 bases. The CDR3 is made up of 12 amino acids. The CDR3 region has the DNA TGTGCCAGTAGAGTGCAGGGGGCTGGCTACACCTTC. It specifies CASRVQGAGYTF. The complete variable domain, with remaining parts taken from reference TRBV19 and TRBJ1-2, reads DGGITQSPKYLFRKEGQNVTLSCEQNLNHDAMYWYRQDPGQGLRLIYYSQIVNDFQKGDIAEGYSVSREKKESFPLTVTSAQKNPTAFYLCASRVQGAGYTFGSGTRLTVV.

V and J are TRBV7-2 and TRBJ2-7, with TRBD2 matching over 9 bases. In germline, CDR1 is SGHTA, CDR2 FQGNSA. With 7 bases clipped from V and 3 bases from J, the junction kept 13 bases outside the gene matches. The CDR3 extends over 16 amino acids. In nucleotides, the CDR3 is TGTGCCAGCACCAACCTGGCGGGGGGGAACGGCTACGAGCAGTACTTC. It codes for CASTNLAGGNGYEQYF.

The table lists this clone with a few counts. The rearrangement links TRBV2 to TRBJ1-1; D unresolved. The CDR3 has 14 residues. V lost 6 bases to trimming and J lost 0 bases, with 11 bases between them. CDR1 is SNHLY and CDR2 is FYNNEI in the germline V gene. The CDR3 DNA reads TGTGCCAGCAGCAGGACGGTGATGAACACTGAAGCTTTCTTT. Residues: CASSRTVMNTEAFF. The full variable domain, in which reference TRBV2 and TRBJ1-1 provide the parts outside the CDR3, is EPEVTQTPSHQVTQMGQEVILRCVPISNHLYFYWYRQILGQKVEFLVSFYNNEISEKSEIFDDQFSVERPDGSNFTLKIRSTKLEDSAMYFCASSRTVMNTEAFFGQGTRLTVV.